Below, 18 T cell receptor beta chains from the same sample are listed, as sequenced in a study of CD8+ T cells in alopecia areata. The sequencing template was cDNA reverse transcribed from extracted RNA. Some clones are missing from TCRdb's copy, which holds only in-frame ones; the method was immunoSEQ multiplex PCR. The profile shows about 98,000 clones, 40% to 45% of them singletons. The source material was CD4+ T cells sorted from blood. The receptors come from a human donor with alopecia areata.

The DNA for the CDR3 is TGTGCCTGCCTTCAGAGCTCCTACGAGCAGTACTTC. Residues: CACLQSSYEQYF. The genes are TRBV30 and TRBJ2-7; D unclear. CDR1 GTSNPN and CDR2 SVGIG come from the germline V gene (reference sequence). V was pared by 6 bases and J by 0 bases, with 9 bases between. This CDR3 comprises 12 residues.

This sequence joins TRBV6-6 and TRBJ2-7, with 8 bases that match TRBD2. Germline CDR1 reads MNHNY; CDR2 reads SVGAGI (reference sequence). CDR3 length: 14 residues. With 4 bases clipped from V and 4 bases from J, the junction kept 6 bases outside the gene matches. The CDR3 DNA sequence: TGTGCCAGCAGTTTGCGGGAGGACGGGTACGAGCAGTACTTC. This codes for CASSLREDGYEQYF.

In this sample, this clone turned up a few times. The gene calls are TRBV29-1 and TRBJ2-5; the D gene is possibly TRBD1 (5 bases). The CDR3 sequence is 12 residues long. Germline V gene lookup returns CDR1 SQVTM and CDR2 ANQGSEA. Trimming shortened V by 8 bases and J by 5 bases, and 15 bases separated the two germline ends. In nucleotides, the CDR3 is TGCAGCCATTCCCAGGGTGGCGAGACCCAGTACTTC. Translation gives CSHSQGGETQYF.

This chain joins TRBV5-4 and TRBJ2-6, with 7 bases lining up with TRBD2. CDR1 and CDR2 from the germline V gene are SGHNT and YYREEE (reference sequence). V shed 5 bases and J 3 bases; nucleotides not matched to a gene: 11. The CDR3 is made up of 17 amino acids. The CDR3 here is CASSIETSLGGANVLTF. The CDR3 DNA is TGTGCCAGCAGTATTGAGACTAGCCTGGGTGGGGCCAACGTCCTGACTTTC.

The chain couples TRBV30 to TRBJ2-3; 8 bases match TRBD1. In germline, CDR1 is GTSNPN, CDR2 SVGIG (reference sequence). The trim removed 1 base at V and 8 bases at J, leaving 8 bases unmatched. CDR3 length: 14 residues. The CDR3 loop reads CAWSEDRVVGTQYF. The CDR3 DNA follows: TGTGCCTGGAGTGAGGACAGGGTCGTCGGTACGCAGTATTTT.

A word on this clone: A read error may account for a junction end that differs from germline. The chain uses TRBV6-6 and TRBJ1-6, with 7 nucleotides matching TRBD1. The CDR3 has 14 amino acids. In germline, CDR1 is MNHNY, CDR2 SVGAGI (reference sequence). The CDR3 protein is CASSYDRDNSHLHF. In nucleotides, the CDR3 is TGTGCCAGCAGTTACGACAGGGATAATTCACACCTCCACTTT.

This chain links TRBV14 with TRBJ1-5; D remains unclear. Germline V CDR1 and CDR2: SGHDN, FVKESK. The CDR3 length is 13 residues. V was cut by 0 bases and J by 7 bases, with 7 bases left in between. The CDR3 nucleotides are TGTGCCAGCAGCCAAGATCTGATCCAGCCCCAGCATTTT. Translated: CASSQDLIQPQHF.

For this clone: Mismatch with germline at one junction end may stem from a read error. This sequence joins TRBV5-1 and TRBJ2-5, with 7 bases fitting TRBD1. Germline CDR1 is SGHRS and CDR2 is YFSETQ. The CDR3 is 13 amino acids. This chain's CDR3 is CASSWDSQETQYF. CDR3 DNA: TGTGCCAGCAGCTGGGACAGCCAAGAGACCCAGTACTTC. Combining the CDR3 with reference TRBV5-1 and TRBJ2-5 gives the whole variable domain KAGVTQTPRYLIKTRGQQVTLSCSPISGHRSVSWYQQTPGQGLQFLFEYFSETQRNKGNFPGRFSGRQFSNSRSEMNVSTLELGDSALYLCASSWDSQETQYFGPGTRLLVL.

The V call is TRBV9, the J call TRBJ2-1; TRBD1 might be the D (6 bases). Germline V gives CDR1 SGDLS, CDR2 YYNGEE. Trimming cost V 3 bases and J 7 bases, with 17 bases left between them. The CDR3 spans 15 residues. CDR3 DNA: TGTGCCAGCAGCGCACTCCCCGACAGGAGTAATGAGCAGTTCTTC. It codes for CASSALPDRSNEQFF.

The V gene is TRBV5-1, the J gene TRBJ2-3, with D unresolved. V lost 0 bases to trimming and J lost 2 bases, with 7 bases between them. The CDR3 is 14 amino acids. Germline values: CDR1 SGHRS, CDR2 YFSETQ. The CDR3 loop is CASSLGQTTDTQYF. CDR3 nucleotide sequence: TGCGCCAGCAGCTTGGGGCAGACCACAGATACGCAGTATTTT.

This clone was detected once. This chain joins TRBV29-1 and TRBJ2-3; no definite D call. Germline-derived CDR1 and CDR2 are SQVTM and ANQGSEA. Trimming pared 4 bases from V and 0 bases from J, leaving 5 bases between. This CDR3 has 12 amino acids. CDR3 protein: CSVGASTDTQYF. For the CDR3, the DNA is TGCAGCGTTGGGGCCAGCACAGATACGCAGTATTTT.

The V and J genes are TRBV30 and TRBJ2-5, with 8 bases aligning to TRBD1. V shed 3 bases and J 2 bases; nucleotides not matched to a gene: 2. This CDR3 has 13 amino acids. The germline gives CDR1 GTSNPN, CDR2 SVGIG (reference sequence). This chain's CDR3 is CAWRRTGQETQYF. As DNA, the CDR3 is TGTGCCTGGAGAAGGACAGGGCAAGAGACCCAGTACTTC.

V is TRBV5-1 and J is TRBJ1-1, with 10 positions matching TRBD1. Germline V CDR1 and CDR2: SGHRS, YFSETQ. V lost 3 bases, J lost 5 bases, and 4 bases stayed unmatched. CDR3 size: 14 residues. CDR3 sequence reads: CASSWDRGETEAFF. CDR3 nucleotide sequence: TGCGCCAGCAGCTGGGACAGGGGAGAGACTGAAGCTTTCTTT.

This clone was detected once. The CDR3 region is CASSVGDVYGYTF. DNA of the CDR3: TGTGCCAGCAGTGTCGGGGACGTTTATGGCTACACCTTC. This rearrangement joins TRBV2 to TRBJ1-2; a weak D match, TRBD1 (5 bases). CDR1 and CDR2 (germline): SNHLY, FYNNEI. V was clipped by 4 bases and J by 5 bases, with 11 bases between them. The CDR3 totals 13 residues.

In this sample, this clone turned up a few times. The chain couples TRBV29-1 to TRBJ2-3; perhaps TRBD1 as D (6 bases). The germline V and J ends were trimmed by 0 bases and 1 base, with 11 bases remaining between them. Looked up from germline, CDR1 is SQVTM and CDR2 is ANQGSEA. The CDR3 runs to 15 residues. The CDR3 DNA reads TGCAGCGTTGAAGATTGGGGGCCGGGCACAGATACGCAGTATTTT. This codes for CSVEDWGPGTDTQYF.

The rearrangement uses TRBV29-1 and TRBJ2-7, with 7 bases lining up with TRBD1. Trimming cost V 6 bases and J 4 bases; bases outside gene matches: 12. Germline V lookup: CDR1 SQVTM, CDR2 ANQGSEA. CDR3 length: 14 residues. The CDR3 here is CSVPRRQGDYEQYF. DNA for the CDR3: TGCAGCGTACCGCGAAGACAGGGAGATTACGAGCAGTACTTC.

Comments on this clone: The sample has other DNA sequences that encode this CDR3 too. This chain links TRBV7-2 with TRBJ2-3; a weak D match, TRBD2 (6 bases). V shed 5 bases and J shed 4 bases, with 13 bases lying between them. The CDR3 extends over 14 amino acids. Germline CDR1 reads SGHTA; CDR2 reads FQGNSA. For the CDR3, the DNA is TGTGCCAGCAGCCTGGGAGGAGGCGCAGATACGCAGTATTTT. Protein: CASSLGGGADTQYF.

This clone was observed a single time. Other DNA sequences in the sample encode the same CDR3. V and J are TRBV29-1 and TRBJ2-2; unclear D gene. This CDR3 is 13 amino acids long. The V end lost 6 bases, the J end lost 0 bases, and 8 bases lay between the germline ends. Per germline, CDR1 SQVTM and CDR2 ANQGSEA. The CDR3 here is CSVDRANTGELFF. The CDR3 bases are TGCAGCGTCGATAGGGCGAACACCGGGGAGCTGTTTTTT.